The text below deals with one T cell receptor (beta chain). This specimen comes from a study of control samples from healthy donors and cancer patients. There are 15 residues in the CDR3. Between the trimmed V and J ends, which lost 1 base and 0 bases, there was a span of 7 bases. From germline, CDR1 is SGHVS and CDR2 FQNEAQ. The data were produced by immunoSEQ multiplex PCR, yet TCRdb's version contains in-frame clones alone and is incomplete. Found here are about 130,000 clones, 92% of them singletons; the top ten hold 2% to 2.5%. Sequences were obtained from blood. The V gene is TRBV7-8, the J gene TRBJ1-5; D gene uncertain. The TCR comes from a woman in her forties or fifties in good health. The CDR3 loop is CASSLVAYSNQPQHF. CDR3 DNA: TGTGCCAGCAGCTTAGTTGCGTATAGCAATCAGCCCCAGCATTTT.